Listed below are T cell receptor beta chains from one sample, sequenced in a study of blood T cell repertoires in COVID-19. Sequenced by immunoSEQ multiplex PCR; TCRdb stores in-frame clones only, minus some. Of about 410,000 clones listed, roughly 85% are singletons. Input material: peripheral blood. The receptors were sampled from a young woman with active or convalescent COVID-19. CDR3s include the opening cysteine and the closing phenylalanine or tryptophan. D genes are given only for firm matches. Only some rows state a clone size, as once, few, many or a class for expanded clones.

TRBV24-1,-,TRBJ1-2,TRBD1,TGTGCCACCAGTGGGCGGGGCGACAGGGTAAGCTATGGCTACACCTTC,CATSGRGDRVSYGYTF
TRBV3-1/TRBV3-2,-,TRBJ2-1,-,TGTGCCAGCAGCCAAGTTCGGGGGAACTACAATGAGCAGTTCTTC,CASSQVRGNYNEQFF
TRBV4-1,few,TRBJ1-1,TRBD1,TGCGCCAGCAGCCATATGACAGGGGACCGTCAGAACACTGAAGCTTTCTTT,CASSHMTGDRQNTEAFF
TRBV6-5,-,TRBJ2-1,-,TGTGCCAGCAGTTACTCGAGGTTGATGGGGCAGTTCTTC,CASSYSRLMGQFF
TRBV4-1,-,TRBJ2-1,TRBD1,TGCGCCAGCAGCCCAGGACAGGGGGTGGGTGAGCAGTTCTTC,CASSPGQGVGEQFF
TRBV2,-,TRBJ1-1,-,TGTGCCAGGAGGGTCATGGTAGGGTCCAGGGGCCCTGAAGCTTTCTTT,CARRVMVGSRGPEAFF
TRBV7-9,-,TRBJ2-7,-,TGTGCCAGCAGCTCGGGGTACAGCCTCCACTCCTACGAGCAGTACTTC,CASSSGYSLHSYEQYF
TRBV4-1,few,TRBJ1-2,-,TGCGCCAGCAGCCAAGACTACACCCCTAGGTATGGCTACACCTTC,CASSQDYTPRYGYTF
TRBV9,once,TRBJ1-1,-,TGTGCCAGCAGCGTAGTAATTAACACTGAAGCTTTCTTT,CASSVVINTEAFF
TRBV6-5,once,TRBJ1-6,-,TGTGCCAGCAGTTCCGCCCGCGCACCCCTCCACTTT,CASSSARAPLHF
TRBV3-1/TRBV3-2,once,TRBJ2-3,TRBD1,TGTGCCAGCAGCCGTGCAGGGGGAGATACGCAGTATTTT,CASSRAGGDTQYF
TRBV3-1/TRBV3-2,-,TRBJ2-1,TRBD2,TGTGCCAGCAGCCAAGAACTAGCGGGAGCCTACAATGAGCAGTTCTTC,CASSQELAGAYNEQFF
TRBV29-1,-,TRBJ2-5,TRBD1,TGCAGCGTTGTCTTCGGACAGGGGTGGGAGACCCAGTACTTC,CSVVFGQGWETQYF
TRBV7-9,-,TRBJ2-1,TRBD2,TGTGCCAGCAGCTTGTCCGGGACTAGTAGCTACAATGAGCAGTTCTTC,CASSLSGTSSYNEQFF
TRBV3-1/TRBV3-2,-,TRBJ1-1,-,TGTGCCAGCAGCCAAACAGTCCCGAACACTGAAGCTTTCTTT,CASSQTVPNTEAFF
TRBV12-3/TRBV12-4,-,TRBJ2-2,-,TGTGCCAGCAGTCTTTACGGGAGTATGCTGTTTTTT,CASSLYGSMLFF
TRBV19,-,TRBJ2-1,-,TGTGCCAGTAGTACGGCAGGGTGGAACAATGAGCAGTTCTTC,CASSTAGWNNEQFF
TRBV6-5,few,TRBJ1-6,TRBD1,TGTGCCAGCAGTTACAACCGACAGGGACTAGGGTCACCCCTCCACTTT,CASSYNRQGLGSPLHF
TRBV19,-,TRBJ2-3,-,TGTGCCAGTAGCCTTAGCACAGATACGCAGTATTTT,CASSLSTDTQYF
TRBV4-2,-,TRBJ1-4,-,TGTGCCAGCAGCCAAGATCACAGGGCGAGAAATGAAAAACTGTTTTTT,CASSQDHRARNEKLFF
TRBV10-2,-,TRBJ2-2,-,TGCGCCAGCAGTCGGGACTTAAACACCGGGGAGCTGTTTTTT,CASSRDLNTGELFF
TRBV5-1,once,TRBJ2-1,TRBD1,TGCGCCAGCAGCTTGGACGGGACAGGAGCATACAATGAGCAGTTCTTC,CASSLDGTGAYNEQFF
TRBV2,-,TRBJ2-7,-,TGTGCCAGCAACCAAGGGCAGGGTGGGGAGCAGTACTTC,CASNQGQGGEQYF
TRBV6-5,few,TRBJ1-1,TRBD1,TGTGCCACCACCCCAGGGGGGTTGAACACTGAAGCTTTCTTT,CATTPGGLNTEAFF
TRBV12-3/TRBV12-4,-,TRBJ1-6,-,TGTGCCAGCAGTTTATTCAGTTCACCCCTCCACTTT,CASSLFSSPLHF
TRBV4-1,-,TRBJ1-2,-,TGCGCCAGCAGCCAAGACCCCGATATGGGGCCAAACTATGGCTACACCTTC,CASSQDPDMGPNYGYTF
TRBV5-1,once,TRBJ2-5,TRBD1,TGCGCCAGCAGCCCCGGGACAGGACAAGAGACCCAGTACTTC,CASSPGTGQETQYF
TRBV30,few,TRBJ1-5,-,TGTGCCTGGAGTCCCGGGGGCAATCAGCCCCAGCATTTT,CAWSPGGNQPQHF
TRBV5-8,-,TRBJ2-5,-,TGTGCCAGCAGCTCCCCGGACATAGAGACCCAGTACTTC,CASSSPDIETQYF
TRBV5-8,-,TRBJ1-5,-,TGTGCCAGCAGCTTGTCGGGGAGAGGCAATCAGCCCCAGCATTTT,CASSLSGRGNQPQHF
TRBV6-5,-,TRBJ1-2,TRBD1,TGTGCCAGCAAGAGACAGGGGGCGAACTATGGCTACACCTTC,CASKRQGANYGYTF
TRBV4-2,-,TRBJ1-4,-,TGTGCCAGCAGCCAAACAGGCGAAAAACTGTTTTTT,CASSQTGEKLFF
TRBV4-1,-,TRBJ2-5,TRBD2,TGCGCCAGCAGCCAAGAGGGTAGCGGGTGGGAAGAGACCCAGTACTTC,CASSQEGSGWEETQYF
TRBV5-1,-,TRBJ2-3,TRBD1,TGCGCCAGCAGCTTGGGACAGGGCTCAGATACGCAGTATTTT,CASSLGQGSDTQYF
TRBV29-1,-,TRBJ2-7,-,TGCAGCGTTGAAGTGAGGGCGCGTGACGAGCAGTACTTC,CSVEVRARDEQYF
TRBV5-4,-,TRBJ1-2,-,TGTGCCAGCAGCTTCGGAGATTCAAACTATGGCTACACCTTC,CASSFGDSNYGYTF
TRBV6-6,-,TRBJ1-1,TRBD1,TGTGCCAGCAGTTACATTCGACGGACAGGAGAAGAAGCTTTCTTT,CASSYIRRTGEEAFF
TRBV4-1,once,TRBJ1-1,TRBD1,TGCGCCAGCAGCCAAGGATGGCAGGGGGCGAAGAAGAACACTGAAGCTTTCTTT,CASSQGWQGAKKNTEAFF
TRBV7-2,-,TRBJ1-2,-,TGTGCCAGCAGCTTAGCGGGCAGGGTGGGCGGCTACACCTTC,CASSLAGRVGGYTF
TRBV18,-,TRBJ1-1,-,TGTGCCAGCTCACCATACGCTCCGGGGGTAAACACTGAAGCTTTCTTT,CASSPYAPGVNTEAFF
TRBV29-1,-,TRBJ1-1,TRBD1,TGCAGCGCACAGGGGGAGACTGAAGCTTTCTTT,CSAQGETEAFF
TRBV6-5,-,TRBJ2-7,-,TGTGCCAGCAGTTACTCCCTATTAGACGAGCAGTACTTC,CASSYSLLDEQYF
TRBV6-5,once,TRBJ2-7,TRBD1,TGTGCCAGCAGCTACAGGGGGATGTGGGAGCAGTACTTC,CASSYRGMWEQYF
TRBV27,-,TRBJ1-1,-,TGTGCCAGCAGTTTTTGGGGGCGCAACACTGAAGCTTTCTTT,CASSFWGRNTEAFF
TRBV2,-,TRBJ2-2,TRBD2,TGTGCCAGCAGTGATGCTAGCGGGGGGGAGCTGTTTTTT,CASSDASGGELFF
TRBV5-1,-,TRBJ1-2,-,TGCGCCAGCAGCTCTTCAGGGGCAGTTCACTATGGCTACACCTTC,CASSSSGAVHYGYTF
TRBV7-8,once,TRBJ2-2,-,TGTGCCAGCAGCTTAGTAACAGGGCCCGGGGAGCTGTTTTTT,CASSLVTGPGELFF
TRBV4-1,-,TRBJ1-1,TRBD1,TGCGCCAGCAGCCAAGTAGGCCAGGGGGCGATGAACACTGAAGCTTTCTTT,CASSQVGQGAMNTEAFF
TRBV5-1,-,TRBJ1-1,TRBD1,TGCGCCAGCAGCCGGGACAGCCTGAACACTGAAGCTTTCTTT,CASSRDSLNTEAFF
TRBV5-1,-,TRBJ1-1,TRBD1,TGCGCCAGCAGACGGACAGGGAACACTGAAGCTTTCTTT,CASRRTGNTEAFF
TRBV5-1,-,TRBJ2-6,-,TGCGCCAGCAGCTTGGCAGGGTCTGGGGCCAACGTCCTGACTTTC,CASSLAGSGANVLTF
TRBV6-1,-,TRBJ1-1,-,TGTGCCAGCAGTGAAAGGGAAAGGGGCAACACTGAAGCTTTCTTT,CASSERERGNTEAFF
TRBV5-8,-,TRBJ2-2,-,TGTGCCAGCAGCTTGGACGGCGGCACCGGGGAGCTGTTTTTT,CASSLDGGTGELFF